The T cell receptor beta chain described here comes from a study of shared clonotypes between healthy human individuals. A CD45RA-negative memory subset and a CD45RA+ naive subset were separated from the CD4+ cells. Each subset's genomic DNA was shared equally among a number of immunoSEQ plates. Clones were sequenced by immunoSEQ multiplex PCR, and TCRdb holds only the in-frame ones, with some missing. The sample lists over a million clones; approximately 80% were seen once. Study results and limitations: For naive CD4 cells, roughly 5% of clonotypes were shared across a handful of donors.

Details on this clone: The antigen remains undetermined.

The CDR3 extends over 18 amino acids. The V gene's germline CDR1 is GTSNPN and CDR2 SVGIG (reference sequence). Trimming removed 2 bases from V and 7 bases from J; junction bases left unmatched: 12. The origin of this receptor is a man aged 18 to 30 in good health. Some clones in this sample may be carry-over from other donors' samples. The sample comprised memory CD4+ T cells from PBMCs. Subset meaning: CD45RA-negative fraction. The chain recombines TRBV30 with TRBJ2-1; 15 bases match TRBD2. CDR3 sequence (DNA): TGTGCCTGGAGTCTTACGGGACTAGCGGGAGGTGTCAATAATGAGCAGTTCTTC. Amino acids: CAWSLTGLAGGVNNEQFF.